This TCR beta chain derives from a study of T cell repertoires in cytomegalovirus infection. The wider study: Evidence of both CMV infection and a matching HLA type came from public TCR beta signatures.

Study conclusions and caveats: Cumulative frequency (of public TCR beta family members) identified carriers of CMV plus the relevant HLA. CMV-specific TCR beta clonotypes restricted by HLA-C were the ones dominating the ex vivo response.

The CDR3 adds up to 13 amino acids, both ends counted. Germline values: CDR1 MNHEY, CDR2 SVGEGT. With respect to this clonotype: Antigen unknown. The DNA is omitted, as the CDR3 cannot be located on it reliably, and the CDR3 follows TCRdb's listing.

TCRdb processed the reads anew with MiXCR; each CDR3 protein has one entry. The repertoire holds some 500,000 distinct CDR3 sequences, with just under 40% as singletons. The TCR originated in a human donor in good health (CMV status not recorded). Some clones in this sample may be carry-over from other donors' samples. The sequences come from cultured PBMCs, collected from culture after CMV antigen stimulation. V gene TRBV6-2 or TRBV6-3 combines with J gene TRBJ1-2; the table gives TRBD1 as D, unverified against the DNA. The CDR3 loop reads CASSSSGGHGYTF.